This T cell receptor beta chain was retrieved from a study of TIL therapy for anti-PD-1-resistant metastatic lung cancer. Study overall: Median tumor PD-L1 proportion score was 6%. Tumors carried a median approximately 1.6 non-synonymous mutations per megabase.

The CDR3 spans 13 residues. Germline V gene data show CDR1 as MGHDK and CDR2 as SYGVNS. V lost 4 bases to trimming and J lost 4 bases, with 11 bases between them. Specified time point: pre-treatment sample, taken before nivolumab and TIL therapy. This was the immunoSEQ v3 assay. Measured with immunoSEQ multiplex PCR; TCRdb has only the in-frame clones, and not every one. The data show 50,000 to 70,000 clones, 55% to 75% seen once. The chain joins TRBV25-1 to TRBJ2-7, with a weak D call TRBD1 (6 bases). The clonotype was recovered from a person between 25 and 79 years old with non-small cell lung cancer. The sequencing here drew on blood, taken at baseline. As DNA, the CDR3 is TGTGCCAGCAGTGGTTGGGGGCTGTACGAGCAGTACTTC. This codes for CASSGWGLYEQYF.